A selection of T cell receptor beta chains follows, all from one sample in a study of T-cell reconstitution after alpha-beta-depleted transplantation in children. TCRdb redid the calling of the PCR reads with MiXCR, one entry per CDR3 protein. Among hundreds of thousands of distinct CDR3 sequences listed, roughly 8.2% were seen once. The material sequenced was PBMCs, mostly from graft donor cells, taken 180 days after TCRalphabeta/CD19-depleted stem cell transplant. All receptors come from a male patient younger than 18 who had a stem cell transplant for acute lymphoblastic leukemia, so the T cells may come from the graft donor. Each CDR3 is given with its conserved first and last residue. Each record gives: V gene, J gene, clone size, CDR3 length, D gene, CDR3 protein, CDR3 DNA. D genes are given only for firm matches. Some rows mark clone size as missing; the rest say once, few, many or name a class of expanded clone.

TRBV5-4	TRBJ2-7	few	14	TRBD2	CASSLGLADYEQYF	TGTGCCAGCAGCTTGGGACTAGCGGACTACGAGCAGTACTTC
TRBV10-3	TRBJ2-7	many	13	.	CAIQASLPYEQYF	TGTGCCATCCAGGCAAGTCTACCCTACGAGCAGTACTTC
TRBV6-2/TRBV6-3	TRBJ1-5	many	13	.	CASSRDRNQPQHF	TGTGCCAGCAGTAGAGACAGAAATCAGCCCCAGCATTTT
TRBV10-3	TRBJ2-5	many	14	.	CAIKGGSLRETQYF	TGTGCCATCAAAGGAGGGAGCCTTCGGGAGACCCAGTACTTC
TRBV24-1	TRBJ1-2	many	14	.	CATSDGGLNYGYTF	TGTGCCACCAGTGATGGGGGACTTAACTATGGCTACACCTTC
TRBV5-1	TRBJ2-3	many	15	.	CASSLGGSLTDTQYF	TGCGCCAGCAGCTTGGGGGGCTCTCTCACAGATACGCAGTATTTT
TRBV7-6	TRBJ1-6	many	15	.	CASSLRSPSGSPLHF	TGTGCCAGCAGCTTAAGGTCCCCGAGCGGGTCACCCCTCCACTTT
TRBV6-1	TRBJ2-1	many	15	.	CASNRAAGLYNEQFF	TGTGCCAGCAACCGCGCGGCGGGACTTTACAATGAGCAGTTCTTC
TRBV18	TRBJ1-1	many	15	.	CASSPFGLGEWEAFF	TGTGCCAGCTCACCATTTGGGTTGGGGGAATGGGAAGCTTTCTTT
TRBV19	TRBJ1-3	many	13	.	CASDSLSGNTIYF	TGTGCCAGCGACAGTTTGTCTGGAAACACCATATATTTT
TRBV9	TRBJ2-1	many	15	TRBD2	CASSAGGAGYNEQFF	TGTGCCAGCAGCGCCGGGGGGGCGGGGTACAATGAGCAGTTCTTC
TRBV5-1	TRBJ2-3	many	14	.	CASSLERDTDTQYF	TGCGCCAGCAGCTTGGAGAGGGACACAGATACGCAGTATTTT
TRBV7-9	TRBJ2-2	once	13	.	CAMSPPLTGELFF	TGTGCCATGAGCCCCCCACTCACCGGGGAGCTGTTTTTT
TRBV9	TRBJ2-7	many	14	.	CASSSRQESYEQYF	TGTGCCAGCAGCTCCCGACAGGAGTCCTACGAGCAGTACTTC
TRBV19	TRBJ2-1	many	16	.	CASSIRAAFPYNEQFF	TGTGCCAGTAGTATACGGGCGGCGTTCCCCTACAATGAGCAGTTCTTC
TRBV6-5	TRBJ2-5	many	15	.	CASSYGAGFQETQYF	TGTGCCAGCAGTTACGGGGCAGGATTTCAAGAGACCCAGTACTTC
TRBV20-1	TRBJ2-7	many	12	.	CSARESSYEQYF	TGCAGTGCTAGGGAGAGCTCCTACGAGCAGTACTTC
TRBV2	TRBJ1-5	many	15	TRBD1	CASSTGTGSNQPQHF	TGTGCCAGCAGTACTGGGACAGGGAGCAATCAGCCCCAGCATTTT
TRBV28	TRBJ1-5	many	16	TRBD1	CASSRPPGGSNQPQHF	TGTGCCAGCAGTCGACCCCCAGGGGGTAGCAATCAGCCCCAGCATTTT
TRBV4-3	TRBJ2-7	many	16	.	CASSQDLTGVVYEQYF	TGCGCCAGCAGCCAAGACCTGACAGGTGTCGTCTACGAGCAGTACTTC
TRBV13	TRBJ2-3	.	16	.	CASSFRVTAHTDTQYF	TGTGCCAGCAGCTTCAGGGTCACCGCACACACAGATACGCAGTATTTT
TRBV7-9	TRBJ2-2	.	16	.	CASSSGRDFHTGELFF	TGTGCCAGCAGCTCTGGCCGGGACTTTCACACCGGGGAGCTGTTTTTT
TRBV6-5	TRBJ1-5	.	16	TRBD1	CASSYPGQGDNQPQHF	TGTGCCAGCAGTTACCCGGGACAGGGGGACAATCAGCCCCAGCATTTT